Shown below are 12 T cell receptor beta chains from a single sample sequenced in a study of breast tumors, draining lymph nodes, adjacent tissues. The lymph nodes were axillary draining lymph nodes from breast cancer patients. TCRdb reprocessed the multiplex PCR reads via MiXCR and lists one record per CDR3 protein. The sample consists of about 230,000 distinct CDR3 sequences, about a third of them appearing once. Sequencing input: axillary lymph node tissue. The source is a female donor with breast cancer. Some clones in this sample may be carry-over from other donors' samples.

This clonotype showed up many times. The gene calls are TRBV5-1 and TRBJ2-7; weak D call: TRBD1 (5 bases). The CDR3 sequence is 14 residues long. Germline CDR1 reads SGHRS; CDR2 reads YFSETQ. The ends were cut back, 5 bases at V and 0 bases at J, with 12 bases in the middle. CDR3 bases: TGCGCCAGCAGGCGGCGCGACAGCTCCTACGAGCAGTACTTC. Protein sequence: CASRRRDSSYEQYF.

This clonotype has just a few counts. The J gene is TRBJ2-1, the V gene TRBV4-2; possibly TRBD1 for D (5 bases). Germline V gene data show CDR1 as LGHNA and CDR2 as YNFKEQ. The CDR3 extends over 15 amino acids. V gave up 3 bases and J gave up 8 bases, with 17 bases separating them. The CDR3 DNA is TGTGCCAGCAGCCATGGGGCTAGGGGCAGTGATGAGCAGTTCTTC. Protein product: CASSHGARGSDEQFF.

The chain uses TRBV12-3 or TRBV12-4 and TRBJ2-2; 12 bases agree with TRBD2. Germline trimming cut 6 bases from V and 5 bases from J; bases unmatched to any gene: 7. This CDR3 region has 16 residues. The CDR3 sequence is CASRIATSGRTGELFF. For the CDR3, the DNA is TGTGCCAGCAGAATCGCGACTAGCGGGAGAACCGGGGAGCTGTTTTTT.

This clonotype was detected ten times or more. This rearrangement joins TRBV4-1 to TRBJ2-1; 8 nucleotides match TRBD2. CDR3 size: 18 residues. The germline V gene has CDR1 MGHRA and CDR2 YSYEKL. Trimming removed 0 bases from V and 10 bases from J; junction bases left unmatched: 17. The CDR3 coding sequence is TGCGCCAGCAGCCAAGAGAGTATGTTCCAGCGGGAGTCGGGAGAGCAGTTCTTC. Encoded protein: CASSQESMFQRESGEQFF.

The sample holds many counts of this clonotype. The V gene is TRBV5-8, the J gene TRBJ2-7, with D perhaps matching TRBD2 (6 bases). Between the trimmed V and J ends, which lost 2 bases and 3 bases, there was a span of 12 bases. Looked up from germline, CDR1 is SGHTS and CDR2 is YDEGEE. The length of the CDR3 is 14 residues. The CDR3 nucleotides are TGTGCCAGCAGCTTAACGGGAGTAATCTACGAGCAGTACTTC. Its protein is CASSLTGVIYEQYF. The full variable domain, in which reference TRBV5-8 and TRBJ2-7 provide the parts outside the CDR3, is EAGVTQSPTHLIKTRGQQATLRCSPISGHTSVYWYQQALGLGLQFLLWYDEGEERNRGNFPPRFSGRQFPNYSSELNVNALELEDSALYLCASSLTGVIYEQYFGPGTRLTVT.

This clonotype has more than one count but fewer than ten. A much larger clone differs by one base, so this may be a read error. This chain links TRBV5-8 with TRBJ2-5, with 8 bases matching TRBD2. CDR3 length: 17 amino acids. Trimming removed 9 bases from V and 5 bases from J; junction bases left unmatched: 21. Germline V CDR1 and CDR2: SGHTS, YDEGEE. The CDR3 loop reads CANQKRESSELGETQYF. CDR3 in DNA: TGTGCCAACCAAAAGCGGGAGTCTTCGGAGTTGGGCGAGACCCAGTACTTC. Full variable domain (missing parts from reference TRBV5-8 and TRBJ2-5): EAGVTQSPTHLIKTRGQQATLRCSPISGHTSVYWYQQALGLGLQFLLWYDEGEERNRGNFPPRFSGRQFPNYSSELNVNALELEDSALYLCANQKRESSELGETQYFGPGTRLLVL.

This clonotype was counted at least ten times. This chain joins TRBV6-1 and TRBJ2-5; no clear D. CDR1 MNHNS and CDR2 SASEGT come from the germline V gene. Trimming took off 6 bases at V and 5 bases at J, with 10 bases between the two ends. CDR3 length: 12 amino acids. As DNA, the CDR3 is TGTGCCAGCAGCAAAGGGCATGAGACCCAGTACTTC. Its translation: CASSKGHETQYF.

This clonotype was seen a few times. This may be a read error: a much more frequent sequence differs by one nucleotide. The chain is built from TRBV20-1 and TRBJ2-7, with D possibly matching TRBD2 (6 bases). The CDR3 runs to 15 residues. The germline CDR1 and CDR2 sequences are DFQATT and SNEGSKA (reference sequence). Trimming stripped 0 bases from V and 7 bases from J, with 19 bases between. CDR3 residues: CSARDPPAGADEQYF. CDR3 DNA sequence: TGCAGTGCTAGAGACCCCCCAGCGGGCGCCGATGAGCAGTACTTC.

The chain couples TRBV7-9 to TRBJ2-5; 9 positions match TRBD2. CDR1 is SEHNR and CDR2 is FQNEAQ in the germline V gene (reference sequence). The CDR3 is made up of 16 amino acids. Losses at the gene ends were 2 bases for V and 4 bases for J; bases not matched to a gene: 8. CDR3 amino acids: CASSLQLAGLRETQYF. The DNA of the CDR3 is TGTGCCAGCAGCTTACAACTAGCGGGCTTACGAGAGACCCAGTACTTC.

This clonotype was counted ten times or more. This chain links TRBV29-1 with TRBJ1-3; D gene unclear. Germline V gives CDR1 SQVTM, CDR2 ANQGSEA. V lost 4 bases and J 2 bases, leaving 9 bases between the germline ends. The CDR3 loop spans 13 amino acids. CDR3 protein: CSVAKDAGNTIYF. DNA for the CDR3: TGCAGCGTTGCTAAAGATGCTGGAAACACCATATATTTT.

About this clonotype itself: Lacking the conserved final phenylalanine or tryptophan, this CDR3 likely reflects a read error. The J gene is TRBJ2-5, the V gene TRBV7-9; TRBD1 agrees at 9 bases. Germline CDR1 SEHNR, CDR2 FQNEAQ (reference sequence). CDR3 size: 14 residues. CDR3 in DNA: TGTGCCAGCAGCACCCGGACAGGGGAAGAGACTCAGTACCTC. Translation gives CASSTRTGEETQYL.

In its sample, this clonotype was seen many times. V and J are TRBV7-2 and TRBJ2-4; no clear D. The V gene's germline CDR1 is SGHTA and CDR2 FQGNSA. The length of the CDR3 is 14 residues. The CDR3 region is CEPVVNLAKNIQYF. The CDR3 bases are TGTGAACCGGTGGTAAACCTAGCCAAAAACATTCAGTACTTC.